This entry is about one T cell receptor beta chain. These data come from a study of blood T cell repertoires in COVID-19. At the level of the study: The origin of the acute and convalescent COVID-19 samples was the United States, Italy and Spain. In each case, the material was cDNA or gDNA derived from T cells, B-cell-depleted T cells, or PBMCs.

The authors' processing: The authors estimated nucleated cell counts from reference gene primer amplification. Here immunoSEQ multiplex PCR was the method, and the copy in TCRdb shows in-frame clones only, minus some. That table gives V, J and clone size, and the DNA gave D and trimming. The sample includes approximately 150,000 clones, 81% of them seen just once. CDR1 SGHRS and CDR2 YFSETQ come from the germline V gene. The CDR3 totals 16 residues. V was pared by 0 bases and J by 5 bases, with 6 bases of the junction left unmatched. V is TRBV5-1 and J is TRBJ2-3; TRBD2 matches 10 bases. This TCR was sampled from a human donor in a cohort sampled during active COVID-19. Sequenced input: peripheral blood. The CDR3 protein is CASSLGHRLAGDTQYF. The CDR3 nucleotides are TGCGCCAGCAGCTTGGGGCATCGACTAGCGGGAGATACGCAGTATTTT.